The source of this TCR beta chain is a study of control samples from healthy donors and cancer patients. TCRdb's copy holds only in-frame clones and misses some; the assay was immunoSEQ multiplex PCR. The table records 85,000 to 100,000 clones, 80% to 95% of them present only once. The germline V gene encodes CDR1 SGHTA and CDR2 FQGTGA. The CDR3 loop spans 15 amino acids. V gave up 5 bases and J gave up 2 bases; unmatched junction bases: 7. The source of this sequence is a man aged 18 to 29 in good health. Source material: blood. The chain combines TRBV7-3 with TRBJ2-3; 7 bases align to TRBD2. CDR3 sequence: CASSRGGVNTDTQYF. CDR3 bases: TGTGCCAGCAGCCGGGGAGGGGTGAACACAGATACGCAGTATTTT.